This TCR beta chain emerged from a study of T-cell memory formation after mild COVID-19. TCRdb re-derived calls from the 5' RACE reads in MiXCR, one entry per CDR3 protein. The data hold approximately 200,000 distinct CDR3 sequences, with 16% observed a single time. The germline CDR1 and CDR2 sequences are LNHDA and SQIVND (reference sequence). V was cut by 3 bases and J by 6 bases, with 20 bases left in between. The CDR3 is 16 residues long. The sample was PBMCs or a T cell subset sorted from them (not recorded which). The receptor comes from an adult woman who had mild COVID-19 (a few samples of this study predate the infection). Cell type and time point are not known. The chain uses TRBV19 and TRBJ1-2, with D hard to call. CDR3 sequence: CASSIGPTSLRNGYTF. The CDR3, as DNA: TGTGCCAGTAGTATTGGCCCCACCTCGCTACGAAATGGCTACACCTTC. Supplemented by reference TRBV19 and TRBJ1-2, the full variable domain reads DGGITQSPKYLFRKEGQNVTLSCEQNLNHDAMYWYRQDPGQGLRLIYYSQIVNDFQKGDIAEGYSVSREKKESFPLTVTSAQKNPTAFYLCASSIGPTSLRNGYTFGSGTRLTVV.